The TCR beta chain described here comes from a study of shared clonotypes between healthy human individuals. Regarding the study as a whole: Sequencing depth was predicted to influence how clonotypes are shared among donors.

Germline CDR1 is MDHEN and CDR2 is SYDVKM. The V segment lost 2 bases and the J segment 5 bases; nucleotides outside the gene matches: 4. This CDR3 region has 15 residues. On this clone: The antigen remains unidentified.

Sequencing was performed with immunoSEQ multiplex PCR; in TCRdb, only in-frame clones are kept and a portion is missing. The table records about 1 million clones, around four fifths of them present only once. CD4+ cells were split into CD45RA+ naive and CD45RA-negative memory subsets. This chain connects TRBV28 to TRBJ2-5; TRBD1 aligns across 11 bases. This clonotype originated in a man aged 18-30 years in good health. The material sequenced was memory CD4+ T cells sorted from blood. Subset meaning: CD45RA-negative fraction. The CDR3 coding sequence is TGTGCCAGCAGTTTACTAGGGACAGGGGGGGAGACCCAGTACTTC. The encoded protein is CASSLLGTGGETQYF.